The 29 T cell receptor beta chains in this list originate from one sample, sequenced in a study of OX40 agonist ivuxolimab in advanced cancers. To prepare the library, the immunoSEQ multiplex PCR assay was applied. TCRdb took this table from immuneACCESS and kept in-frame rearrangements with V and J called. Such tables lack part of the clones; where checked against another copy, unresolved V genes explain under half of the gap, and the rest is unexplained. The sample table holds roughly 80,000 clones, of which more than 75% were seen once. The ten largest clones take up approximately 6.9% of the sample. This specimen consisted of CD4+ or CD8+ T cells sorted from blood, obtained in a trial of the OX40 agonist ivuxolimab. The receptors come from an adult with an advanced solid tumor such as melanoma, head and neck, liver or kidney cancer.

The chain combines TRBV5-4 with TRBJ1-2, with D tentatively TRBD1 (6 bases). The germline CDR1 and CDR2 sequences are SGHNT and YYREEE (reference sequence). This CDR3 is 15 amino acids long. Trimming stripped 2 bases from V and 3 bases from J, with 14 bases between. In DNA form, the CDR3 reads TGTGCCAGCAGCTTCCGGGGTAGGGGGGACTATGGCTACACCTTC. Its translation: CASSFRGRGDYGYTF. The full variable domain, rest sourced from reference TRBV5-4 and TRBJ1-2, is ETGVTQSPTHLIKTRGQQVTLRCSSQSGHNTVSWYQQALGQGPQFIFQYYREEENGRGNFPPRFSGLQFPNYSSELNVNALELDDSALYLCASSFRGRGDYGYTFGSGTRLTVV.

This clone was observed a single time. This sequence joins TRBV18 and TRBJ2-7; 7 bases match TRBD1. V gave up 5 bases and J gave up 5 bases; unmatched junction bases: 9. Germline loops: CDR1 KGHSH, CDR2 LQKENI. This CDR3 region has 14 residues. This CDR3 is CASSILTGPNEQYF. In nucleotides, the CDR3 is TGTGCCAGCTCAATCCTGACAGGGCCCAACGAGCAGTACTTC.

This clone was observed a handful of times. The CDR3 sequence is CASSFGLTEAFF. In DNA form, the CDR3 reads TGTGCCAGCAGCTTCGGGCTAACCGAAGCTTTCTTT. The chain couples TRBV5-4 to TRBJ1-1; D remains ambiguous. Germline V CDR1 and CDR2: SGHNT, YYREEE (reference sequence). Trimming removed 2 bases from V and 8 bases from J, with 10 bases in between. The length of the CDR3 is 12 residues.

The chain combines TRBV13 with TRBJ2-1; no clear D gene. Deletions cut 5 bases from V and 0 bases from J, with 17 bases between. The CDR3 has 17 amino acids. Germline V gives CDR1 PRHDT, CDR2 FYEKMQ (reference sequence). The CDR3 sequence is CASSGYTATASYNEQFF. CDR3 DNA: TGTGCCAGCAGCGGCTATACTGCGACGGCCTCCTACAATGAGCAGTTCTTC.

The chain carries TRBV7-2 and TRBJ1-5; tentative D call: TRBD1 (5 bases). Germline CDR1 is SGHTA and CDR2 is FQGNSA. The V gene lost 5 bases and the J gene lost 6 bases, with 20 bases spanning the gap. The CDR3 is 16 residues long. The chain's CDR3 is CASSANQAGNAQPQHF. CDR3 sequence (DNA): TGTGCCAGCAGCGCGAACCAAGCAGGGAACGCTCAGCCCCAGCATTTT.

V is TRBV27 and J is TRBJ1-6; D is possibly TRBD1 (6 bases). The V and J ends lost 6 bases and 9 bases respectively, with 18 bases between them. CDR1 MNHEY and CDR2 SMNVEV come from the germline V gene (reference sequence). The CDR3 spans 15 residues. CDR3 residues: CASSLRGQGISPLHF. The DNA of the CDR3 is TGTGCCAGCAGCCTTCGGGGGCAGGGGATTTCACCCCTCCACTTT.

The genes are TRBV19 and TRBJ1-5; the D gene is possibly TRBD1 (5 bases). CDR1 is LNHDA and CDR2 is SQIVND in the germline V gene (reference sequence). Trimming removed 5 bases from V and 4 bases from J, with 9 bases in between. This CDR3 spans 13 amino acids. CDR3 protein: CASSPQGNQPQHF. The CDR3 nucleotides are TGTGCCAGTAGTCCGCAGGGAAATCAGCCCCAGCATTTT. The variable domain in full, completed from reference TRBV19 and TRBJ1-5, reads DGGITQSPKYLFRKEGQNVTLSCEQNLNHDAMYWYRQDPGQGLRLIYYSQIVNDFQKGDIAEGYSVSREKKESFPLTVTSAQKNPTAFYLCASSPQGNQPQHFGDGTRLSIL.

CDR3 amino acids: CASSLVTSKGQYF. CDR3 nucleotide sequence: TGTGCCAGCAGCTTAGTAACGTCCAAAGGGCAGTACTTC. This rearrangement joins TRBV11-2 to TRBJ2-7; D gene ambiguous. This CDR3 spans 13 amino acids. Trimming took off 1 base at V and 9 bases at J, with 13 bases between the two ends. The V gene's germline CDR1 is SGHAT and CDR2 FQNNGV.

CDR3 DNA: TGTGCCAGCAGCTTCGGGGCCAGTCCGAATGCTGAAGCTTTCTTT. Its translation is CASSFGASPNAEAFF. The rearrangement joins TRBV7-9 to TRBJ1-1, with D perhaps matching TRBD1 (5 bases). This CDR3 region has 15 residues. Trimming left V 3 bases short and J 6 bases short, with 17 bases between. Germline loops: CDR1 SEHNR, CDR2 FQNEAQ (reference sequence).

This chain links TRBV9 with TRBJ2-1; 7 bases match TRBD2. This CDR3 has 15 amino acids. Germline CDR1 SGDLS, CDR2 YYNGEE. The V segment lost 4 bases and the J segment 7 bases; nucleotides outside the gene matches: 11. The CDR3 DNA reads TGTGCCAGCAGCTTCGGGCGGGAGTCCCAAAATGAGCAGTTCTTC. Encoded protein: CASSFGRESQNEQFF.

The chain couples TRBV7-6 to TRBJ2-7; the match to TRBD1 covers 7 bases. After removal of 1 base from V and 2 bases from J, the junction contained 5 bases not matched to a gene. This CDR3 is built from 15 residues. Looked up from germline, CDR1 is SGHVS and CDR2 is FNYEAQ. CDR3 nucleotide sequence: TGTGCCAGCAGCTTAGGACAGGGCTCCGCCTACGAGCAGTACTTC. It specifies CASSLGQGSAYEQYF.

This clone was seen a few times. The CDR3 loop reads CASSLGAKLFF. CDR3 in DNA: TGTGCCAGCAGCTTAGGAGCAAAACTGTTTTTT. This chain joins TRBV7-9 and TRBJ1-4; no clear D. The ends were cut back, 1 base at V and 10 bases at J, with 4 bases in the middle. CDR3 length equals 11 residues. CDR1 and CDR2 (germline): SEHNR, FQNEAQ (reference sequence). Using reference TRBV7-9 and TRBJ1-4 for the parts outside the CDR3, the full variable domain is DTGVSQNPRHKITKRGQNVTFRCDPISEHNRLYWYRQTLGQGPEFLTYFQNEAQLEKSRLLSDRFSAERPKGSFSTLEIQRTEQGDSAMYLCASSLGAKLFFGSGTQLSVL.

The chain joins TRBV6-6 to TRBJ1-2; 10 nucleotides align to TRBD1. This CDR3 comprises 15 residues. Germline CDR1 MNHNY, CDR2 SVGAGI (reference sequence). J gave up 4 bases and V 2 bases, and 4 bases lay outside the gene matches. The CDR3 nucleotides read TGTGCCAGCAGTTACAGTGACAGGGGGCCCTATGGCTACACCTTC. The encoded protein is CASSYSDRGPYGYTF.

The chain combines TRBV11-2 with TRBJ1-2; D ambiguous. This CDR3 spans 15 amino acids. From germline, CDR1 is SGHAT and CDR2 FQNNGV. V was shortened by 5 bases and J by 3 bases, with 16 bases between the two germline ends. CDR3 sequence reads: CASSTSLGIDYGYTF. CDR3 sequence (DNA): TGTGCCAGCAGCACTAGCTTAGGGATAGACTATGGCTACACCTTC.

The chain combines TRBV5-1 with TRBJ1-1; the D is unclear. CDR3 length: 15 amino acids. CDR1 is SGHRS, CDR2 YFSETQ, per germline. Trimming shortened V by 4 bases and J by 3 bases, and 16 bases separated the two germline ends. The CDR3 loop is CASSVDPQRDTEAFF. CDR3 DNA: TGCGCCAGCAGCGTGGACCCCCAAAGGGACACTGAAGCTTTCTTT.

The chain is built from TRBV30 and TRBJ1-5; 9 bases agree with TRBD1. V was pared by 2 bases and J by 6 bases, with 8 bases of the junction left unmatched. This CDR3 has 15 amino acids. Germline-derived CDR1 and CDR2 are GTSNPN and SVGIG (reference sequence). The CDR3 loop is CAWSRGGQGSQPQHF. Here the CDR3 DNA reads TGTGCCTGGAGTCGGGGGGGACAGGGTAGTCAGCCCCAGCATTTT.

The CDR3 loop is CASSVSANEQFF. The CDR3 DNA reads TGTGCCAGCAGCGTATCCGCAAATGAGCAGTTCTTC. The V and J genes are TRBV9 and TRBJ2-1; D ambiguous. Looked up from germline, CDR1 is SGDLS and CDR2 is YYNGEE. Trimming removed 1 base at V and 7 bases at J, with 6 bases between. The CDR3 is made up of 12 amino acids.

J is TRBJ2-1 and V is TRBV5-8; D possibly corresponds to TRBD1 (6 bases). Trimming took 0 bases from V and 0 from J, leaving 7 bases between them. Per the germline V gene, CDR1 is SGHTS and CDR2 is YDEGEE. The CDR3 totals 15 residues. This CDR3 reads CASSLGGGSYNEQFF. The CDR3 region has the DNA TGTGCCAGCAGCTTGGGAGGGGGCTCCTACAATGAGCAGTTCTTC.

The V call is TRBV19, the J call TRBJ1-2; no clear D. This CDR3 contains 12 residues. Per the germline V gene, CDR1 is LNHDA and CDR2 is SQIVND (reference sequence). V lost 4 bases to trimming and J lost 8 bases, with 11 bases between them. The CDR3 region has the DNA TGTGCCAGTAGTAACCGGTTCTCGGGCTACACCTTC. It translates to CASSNRFSGYTF.

This sequence joins TRBV9 and TRBJ1-6; D uncertain. The length of the CDR3 is 17 residues. The V end was cut by 3 bases, the J end by 0 bases, with 13 bases between. Germline loops: CDR1 SGDLS, CDR2 YYNGEE. The CDR3 spells CASSAEFPSSYNSPLHF. CDR3 DNA sequence: TGTGCCAGCAGCGCGGAGTTTCCGAGCTCCTATAATTCACCCCTCCACTTT.

This clone was counted a few times. This chain joins TRBV5-6 and TRBJ2-1; possible D gene TRBD2, 6 bases. V was cut by 4 bases and J by 2 bases, with 10 bases left in between. The CDR3 length is 14 residues. Germline assignment: CDR1 SGHDT and CDR2 YYEEEE. The CDR3: CASSPGTAYNEQFF. The CDR3 nucleotides are TGTGCCAGCAGCCCCGGGACTGCCTACAATGAGCAGTTCTTC.

CDR3 bases: TGTGCCAGCACCACCTCAGGGAGGGGGGGTGAAAAACTGTTTTTT. Its translation: CASTTSGRGGEKLFF. The V and J genes are TRBV6-6 and TRBJ1-4; D may be TRBD1 (6 bases). Germline V CDR1 and CDR2: MNHNY, SVGAGI (reference sequence). The CDR3 contains 15 residues. The ends were cut back, 7 bases at V and 7 bases at J, with 19 bases in the middle.

The genes are TRBV19 and TRBJ2-1; D not certain. V gave up 8 bases and J gave up 3 bases, with 8 bases separating them. CDR3 length: 12 residues. Germline V gene sequence: CDR1 LNHDA, CDR2 SQIVND (reference sequence). The CDR3 region has the DNA TGTGCCAGTCTGGATCACTACAATGAGCAGTTCTTC. Translating gives CASLDHYNEQFF.

V is TRBV6-6 and J is TRBJ2-4, with D uncertain. The CDR3 consists of 11 residues. Germline V gives CDR1 MNHNY, CDR2 SVGAGI (reference sequence). Trimming cost V 2 bases and J 7 bases, with 3 bases left between them. DNA for the CDR3: TGTGCCAGCAGTTACGGGAACATTCAGTACTTC. This sequence encodes CASSYGNIQYF.

CDR3 nucleotide sequence: TGCGCCAGCAGTTCAGGGACCTACAATGAGCAGTTCTTC. It is translated as CASSSGTYNEQFF. The chain joins TRBV10-1 to TRBJ2-1; D may be TRBD1 (5 bases). The germline V gene has CDR1 WNHNN and CDR2 SYGVQD (reference sequence). The CDR3 contains 13 residues. The V and J ends lost 5 bases and 2 bases respectively, with 7 bases between them.

This clone turned up a few times. The chain combines TRBV13 with TRBJ1-1; 7 nucleotides line up with TRBD1. Germline V lookup: CDR1 PRHDT, CDR2 FYEKMQ (reference sequence). Germline trimming cut 1 base from V and 4 bases from J; bases unmatched to any gene: 6. This CDR3 region has 15 residues. This chain's CDR3 is CASSLVDREFTEAFF. CDR3 sequence (DNA): TGTGCCAGCAGCTTAGTCGACAGGGAATTCACTGAAGCTTTCTTT.

V and J are TRBV5-1 and TRBJ2-7; 13 bases line up with TRBD2. In germline, CDR1 is SGHRS, CDR2 YFSETQ. J lost 0 bases, V lost 1 base, and 7 bases had no gene match. CDR3 length equals 18 residues. CDR3 loop: CASSLKKLAGGSSYEQYF. The CDR3 bases are TGCGCCAGCAGCTTGAAGAAACTAGCGGGAGGGAGCTCCTACGAGCAGTACTTC.

Only a few counts were recorded for this clone. In DNA, the CDR3 is TGTGCCAGCAGTATTTATGGGACCGGGACTAATTTCGGCAATGAGCAGTTCTTC. This gives the protein CASSIYGTGTNFGNEQFF. The rearrangement links TRBV9 to TRBJ2-1; 7 bases line up with TRBD2. This CDR3 spans 18 amino acids. CDR1 is SGDLS and CDR2 is YYNGEE in the germline V gene. V trimming: 5 bases; J trimming: 6 bases; junction bases outside the gene matches: 20.

V usage is TRBV6-5 and J usage is TRBJ2-3; TRBD1 might be the D (6 bases). V was cut by 6 bases and J by 5 bases, with 9 bases left in between. This CDR3 has 12 residues. Per the germline V gene, CDR1 is MNHEY and CDR2 is SVGAGI. CDR3 region: CASRTGGDTQYF. CDR3 bases: TGTGCCAGCAGGACAGGCGGAGATACGCAGTATTTT.